Presented here are 22 T cell receptor beta chains from one specimen sequenced in a study of shared T cell receptors in the human thymus. Only in-frame clones appear in the TCRdb table, and some are missing; sequencing was by immunoSEQ multiplex PCR. In the table there are over 650,000 clones, around 87% of which are singletons. The same sample was also used in a study of human thymus T cells.

The sequenced material came from thymocytes. These receptors were taken from a boy less than two years old with a congenital heart defect.

V usage is TRBV7-9 and J usage is TRBJ1-2; 8 bases are shared with TRBD1. Germline CDR1 and CDR2: SEHNR and FQNEAQ (reference sequence). The CDR3 covers 15 residues. J gave up 5 bases and V 5 bases, and 10 bases lay outside the gene matches. The CDR3 spells CASSSTGQGGYGYTF. DNA of the CDR3: TGTGCCAGCAGCAGCACTGGACAGGGCGGGTATGGCTACACCTTC.

This chain connects TRBV28 to TRBJ1-1, with D unresolved. Germline V gene lookup returns CDR1 MDHEN and CDR2 SYDVKM. The CDR3 contains 13 residues. Between the trimmed V and J ends, which lost 6 bases and 5 bases, there was a span of 13 bases. In nucleotides, the CDR3 is TGTGCCAGCAGACCCACAGAGGGTACTGAAGCTTTCTTT. As protein: CASRPTEGTEAFF.

V usage is TRBV30 and J usage is TRBJ2-1, with 10 nucleotides matching TRBD1. Trimming cost V 5 bases and J 5 bases; bases outside gene matches: 21. Germline V CDR1 and CDR2: GTSNPN, SVGIG (reference sequence). The CDR3 spans 19 residues. The CDR3 reads CAWGGATGGERGRNNEQFF. The CDR3 DNA reads TGTGCCTGGGGGGGGGCGACAGGGGGCGAAAGGGGTCGAAACAATGAGCAGTTCTTC.

This chain links TRBV25-1 with TRBJ1-1; 7 bases fit TRBD1. The CDR3 totals 15 residues. Germline values: CDR1 MGHDK, CDR2 SYGVNS. V lost 4 bases, J lost 1 base, and 6 bases stayed unmatched. The CDR3 nucleotides read TGTGCCAGCAGTGGGCGGACAGGCAAGAACACTGAAGCTTTCTTT. Its protein is CASSGRTGKNTEAFF.

The CDR3 sequence: CASSLIRTSGETQYF. In nucleotides, the CDR3 is TGCGCCAGCAGCTTAATCAGGACATCCGGAGAGACCCAGTACTTC. The V call is TRBV5-1, the J call TRBJ2-5, with D perhaps matching TRBD1 (5 bases). The CDR3 extends over 15 amino acids. Germline CDR1 is SGHRS and CDR2 is YFSETQ. The V and J ends lost 2 bases and 4 bases respectively, with 15 bases between them.

The rearrangement uses TRBV6-5 and TRBJ1-2; D is unresolved. The CDR3 loop spans 16 amino acids. V lost 4 bases to trimming and J lost 7 bases, with 22 bases between them. The germline V gene has CDR1 MNHEY and CDR2 SVGAGI. CDR3 amino acids: CASSSLDRGCDCGYTF. The CDR3 nucleotides read TGTGCCAGCAGTTCCCTCGATCGTGGGTGTGACTGTGGCTACACCTTC.

This clone was recorded only once. The genes are TRBV14 and TRBJ2-7, with D tentatively TRBD1 (6 bases). Trimming shortened V by 0 bases and J by 4 bases, and 13 bases separated the two germline ends. The CDR3 is 15 residues long. Germline CDR1 reads SGHDN; CDR2 reads FVKESK. CDR3 coding DNA: TGTGCCAGCAGCCAAGATAGGCGGACAGTTTACGAGCAGTACTTC. Protein: CASSQDRRTVYEQYF.

The rearrangement uses TRBV29-1 and TRBJ2-5; TRBD2 might be the D (6 bases). Germline lookup yields CDR1 SQVTM and CDR2 ANQGSEA. CDR3 length: 12 residues. Trimming removed 7 bases at V and 5 bases at J, with 14 bases between. The CDR3 DNA follows: TGCAGCGCCCAACTGGAGGGGGAGACCCAGTACTTC. It yields the protein CSAQLEGETQYF.

CDR3: CASSQVDRQGSYNEQFF. The CDR3 DNA sequence: TGTGCCAGCAGCCAAGTAGACCGACAGGGTTCCTACAATGAGCAGTTCTTC. V gene TRBV14 combines with J gene TRBJ2-1; 7 bases are shared with TRBD1. The CDR3 length is 17 residues. From germline, CDR1 is SGHDN and CDR2 FVKESK. With 1 base clipped from V and 1 base from J, the junction kept 7 bases outside the gene matches.

The chain employs TRBV11-2 and TRBJ2-7, with a tentative D call TRBD1 (5 bases). Trimming took off 4 bases at V and 3 bases at J, with 19 bases between the two ends. There are 16 residues in the CDR3. Germline assignment: CDR1 SGHAT and CDR2 FQNNGV. CDR3 in amino acids: CASSSRTGRERYEQYF. The CDR3 DNA sequence: TGTGCCAGCAGCTCCCGGACGGGCAGGGAACGCTACGAGCAGTACTTC.

This CDR3 is CASSEPGQGAAGGPGEQFF. CDR3 nucleotide sequence: TGTGCCAGCAGCGAGCCGGGACAGGGCGCAGCGGGGGGGCCGGGTGAGCAGTTCTTC. The chain employs TRBV5-8 and TRBJ2-1; a possible D gene is TRBD2 (10 bases). The CDR3 runs to 19 residues. V was pared by 4 bases and J by 9 bases, with 32 bases between. Looked up from germline, CDR1 is SGHTS and CDR2 is YDEGEE.

A single count supports this clone. The chain carries TRBV28 and TRBJ1-5; 7 positions match TRBD1. This CDR3 spans 16 amino acids. The V gene end was trimmed by 7 bases and the J gene end by 2 bases; junction bases not matched to a gene: 11. Germline assignment: CDR1 MDHEN and CDR2 SYDVKM. The CDR3 is CASNITGDIGNQPQHF. The CDR3 DNA follows: TGTGCCAGCAATATTACAGGGGATATAGGCAATCAGCCCCAGCATTTT.

V usage is TRBV5-5 and J usage is TRBJ2-5, with 8 bases fitting TRBD1. Germline V gene sequence: CDR1 SGHKS, CDR2 YYEKEE (reference sequence). The CDR3 is 16 amino acids. After removal of 2 bases from V and 4 bases from J, the junction contained 10 bases not matched to a gene. The CDR3, as DNA: TGTGCCAGCAGCTTACGGGACAGGAACCCGAGAGAGACCCAGTACTTC. It encodes CASSLRDRNPRETQYF.

This clone has a handful of counts. The chain recombines TRBV4-1 with TRBJ2-3; TRBD2 aligns across 7 bases. Germline-derived CDR1 and CDR2 are MGHRA and YSYEKL. CDR3 length: 18 residues. V gave up 1 base and J gave up 4 bases; unmatched junction bases: 14. In DNA form, the CDR3 reads TGCGCCAGCAGCCAAGCCCGACTAGCACAGAACGTGGCAGATACGCAGTATTTT. Its protein is CASSQARLAQNVADTQYF.

The chain links TRBV15 to TRBJ1-5, with D perhaps TRBD1 (5 bases). This CDR3 has 16 residues. Trimming shortened V by 3 bases and J by 3 bases, and 15 bases separated the two germline ends. Germline V gene lookup returns CDR1 LNHNV and CDR2 YYDKDF (reference sequence). In DNA form, the CDR3 reads TGTGCCACCAGCAGTCCCGGGGGGTCGGACAATCAGCCCCAGCATTTT. Translating it yields CATSSPGGSDNQPQHF.

This chain uses TRBV27 with TRBJ1-6; 10 bases agree with TRBD1. J gave up 4 bases and V 5 bases, and 11 bases lay outside the gene matches. The CDR3 is made up of 18 amino acids. Germline CDR1 is MNHEY and CDR2 is SMNVEV (reference sequence). CDR3 loop: CASSPDRGAPRYNSPLHF. As DNA, the CDR3 is TGTGCCAGCAGTCCGGACAGGGGGGCCCCTCGGTATAATTCACCCCTCCACTTT.

The rearrangement uses TRBV25-1 and TRBJ2-7, with 10 nucleotides matching TRBD2. The CDR3 loop spans 17 amino acids. Germline trimming cut 3 bases from V and 0 bases from J; bases unmatched to any gene: 8. Germline V gene sequence: CDR1 MGHDK, CDR2 SYGVNS. CDR3 in amino acids: CASSDGLAGALSYEQYF. Here the CDR3 DNA reads TGTGCCAGCAGTGATGGCCTAGCGGGAGCTCTCTCCTACGAGCAGTACTTC.

This chain connects TRBV4-3 to TRBJ2-1; 10 bases are a match to TRBD2. Looked up from germline, CDR1 is LGHNA and CDR2 is YSLEER. The CDR3 runs to 15 residues. Trimming at V came to 3 bases and at J to 5 bases, leaving 4 bases not matched to a gene. CDR3 sequence: CASSHELAGNNEQFF. The CDR3 DNA sequence: TGCGCCAGCAGCCACGAACTAGCGGGAAACAATGAGCAGTTCTTC.

This clone was seen more than once but under ten times. Here the CDR3 reads CASSLRQGAEQFF. CDR3 DNA sequence: TGTGCCAGCAGCTTACGACAGGGGGCGGAGCAGTTCTTC. V gene TRBV13 combines with J gene TRBJ2-1; TRBD1 matches at 10 bases. With 2 bases clipped from V and 10 bases from J, the junction kept 2 bases outside the gene matches. This CDR3 spans 13 amino acids. Germline CDR1 reads PRHDT; CDR2 reads FYEKMQ (reference sequence). The full variable domain, in which reference TRBV13 and TRBJ2-1 provide the parts outside the CDR3, is AAGVIQSPRHLIKEKRETATLKCYPIPRHDTVYWYQQGPGQDPQFLISFYEKMQSDKGSIPDRFSAQQFSDYHSELNMSSLELGDSALYFCASSLRQGAEQFFGPGTRLTVL.

V gene TRBV6-5 combines with J gene TRBJ1-1, with TRBD1 matching 8 bases. V lost 2 bases and J lost 4; bases outside the gene matches: 9. CDR1 and CDR2 (germline): MNHEY, SVGAGI. CDR3 length: 16 amino acids. CDR3 loop: CASSYDIQGAGTEAFF. The CDR3 DNA is TGTGCCAGCAGTTACGACATTCAGGGGGCGGGCACTGAAGCTTTCTTT.

The chain has TRBV18 and TRBJ1-2, with no clear D. V was trimmed by 1 base and J by 2 bases, leaving 8 bases between them. Germline V gives CDR1 KGHSH, CDR2 LQKENI. This CDR3 spans 14 amino acids. In nucleotides, the CDR3 is TGTGCCAGCTCACCACATCCAGTGAACTATGGCTACACCTTC. Its protein product is CASSPHPVNYGYTF. The full variable domain, rest sourced from reference TRBV18 and TRBJ1-2, is NAGVMQNPRHLVRRRGQEARLRCSPMKGHSHVYWYRQLPEEGLKFMVYLQKENIIDESGMPKERFSAEFPKEGPSILRIQQVVRGDSAAYFCASSPHPVNYGYTFGSGTRLTVV.

The V call is TRBV19, the J call TRBJ2-4, with D uncertain. There are 16 residues in the CDR3. Germline V gene lookup returns CDR1 LNHDA and CDR2 SQIVND (reference sequence). Trimming removed 0 bases from V and 1 base from J, with 10 bases in between. In DNA form, the CDR3 reads TGTGCCAGTAGTATAGAGAGGCCTCTCGCCAAAAACATTCAGTACTTC. Translation: CASSIERPLAKNIQYF. The full variable domain, rest sourced from reference TRBV19 and TRBJ2-4, is DGGITQSPKYLFRKEGQNVTLSCEQNLNHDAMYWYRQDPGQGLRLIYYSQIVNDFQKGDIAEGYSVSREKKESFPLTVTSAQKNPTAFYLCASSIERPLAKNIQYFGAGTRLSVL.